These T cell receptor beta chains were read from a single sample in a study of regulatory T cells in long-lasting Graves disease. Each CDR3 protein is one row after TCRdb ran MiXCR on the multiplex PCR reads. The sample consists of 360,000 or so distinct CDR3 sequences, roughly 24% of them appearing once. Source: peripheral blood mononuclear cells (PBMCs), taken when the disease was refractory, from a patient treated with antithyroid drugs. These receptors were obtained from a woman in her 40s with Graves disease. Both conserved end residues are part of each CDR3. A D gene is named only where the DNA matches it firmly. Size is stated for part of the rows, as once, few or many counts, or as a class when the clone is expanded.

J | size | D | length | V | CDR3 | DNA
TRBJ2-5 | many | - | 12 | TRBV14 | CASSDWGETQYF | TGTGCCAGCAGCGATTGGGGGGAGACCCAGTACTTC
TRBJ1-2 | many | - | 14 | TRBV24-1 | CATSDPGRNYGYTF | TGTGCCACCAGTGACCCCGGACGGAACTATGGCTACACCTTC
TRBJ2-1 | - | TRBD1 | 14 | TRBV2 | CASKKGQGFEEQFF | TGTGCCAGCAAGAAGGGACAGGGATTCGAGGAGCAGTTCTTC
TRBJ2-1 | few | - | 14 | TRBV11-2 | CASSFGSSYNEQFF | TGTGCCAGCAGCTTTGGAAGCTCCTACAATGAGCAGTTCTTC
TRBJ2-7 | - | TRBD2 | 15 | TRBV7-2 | CASSKGLASSYEQYF | TGTGCCAGCAGCAAGGGACTAGCTAGCTCCTACGAGCAGTACTTC
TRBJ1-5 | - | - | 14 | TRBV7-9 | CASSFGSANQPQHF | TGTGCCAGCAGCTTTGGGTCAGCTAATCAGCCCCAGCATTTT
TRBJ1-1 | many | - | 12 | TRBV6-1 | CASSRHSTEAFF | TGTGCCAGCAGCAGACACAGCACTGAAGCTTTCTTT
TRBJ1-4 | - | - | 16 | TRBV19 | CASSDPGTPGKEKLFF | TGTGCCAGTAGCGACCCCGGGACACCAGGCAAGGAAAAACTGTTTTTT
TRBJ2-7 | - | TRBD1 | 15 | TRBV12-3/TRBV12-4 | CASSRGTASSYEQYF | TGTGCCAGCAGCCGAGGGACAGCATCTTCCTACGAGCAGTACTTC
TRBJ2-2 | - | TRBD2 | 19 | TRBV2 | CASKGSGLAGGPIPGELFF | TGTGCCAGCAAAGGTTCTGGACTAGCGGGAGGGCCGATACCCGGGGAGCTGTTTTTT
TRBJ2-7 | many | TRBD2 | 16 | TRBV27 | CASSRSLAGGRAEQYF | TGTGCCAGCAGCCGCTCACTAGCGGGAGGACGGGCGGAGCAGTACTTC
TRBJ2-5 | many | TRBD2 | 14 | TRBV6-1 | CASSTLAGEETQYF | TGTGCCAGCAGTACACTAGCGGGGGAGGAGACCCAGTACTTC
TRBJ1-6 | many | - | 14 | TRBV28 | CASSRTAGGSPLHF | TGTGCCAGCAGTAGGACAGCGGGTGGGTCACCCCTCCACTTT
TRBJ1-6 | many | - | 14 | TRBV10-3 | CAISESNGDSPLHF | TGTGCCATCAGTGAGTCGAACGGGGATTCACCCCTCCACTTT
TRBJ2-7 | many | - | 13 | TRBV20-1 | CSAQTGLSYEQYF | TGCAGTGCCCAGACAGGTCTCTCCTACGAGCAGTACTTC
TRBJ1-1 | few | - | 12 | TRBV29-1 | CSVWGGGTEAFF | TGCAGCGTTTGGGGAGGCGGGACTGAAGCTTTCTTT
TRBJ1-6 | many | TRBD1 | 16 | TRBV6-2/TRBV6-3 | CASSYTGGTYNSPLHF | TGTGCCAGCAGTTATACAGGGGGCACCTATAATTCACCCCTCCACTTT
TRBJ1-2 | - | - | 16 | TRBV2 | CASMLPGRERDYGYTF | TGTGCCAGCATGCTGCCAGGGCGCGAGAGGGACTATGGCTACACCTTC
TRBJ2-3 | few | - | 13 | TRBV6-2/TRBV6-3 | CASSYSFEYTQYF | TGTGCCAGCAGTTACAGTTTCGAATATACGCAGTATTTT
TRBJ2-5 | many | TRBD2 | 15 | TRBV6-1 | CASSTSGRGRETQYF | TGTGCCAGCAGCACTAGCGGGAGAGGACGAGAGACCCAGTACTTC
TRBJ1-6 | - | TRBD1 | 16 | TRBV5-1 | CASSPGQLFYNSPLHF | TGCGCCAGCAGCCCGGGACAGCTTTTCTATAATTCACCCCTCCACTTT
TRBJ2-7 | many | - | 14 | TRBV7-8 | CASSSYARTQEQYF | TGTGCCAGCAGCTCCTATGCCCGGACCCAAGAGCAGTACTTC
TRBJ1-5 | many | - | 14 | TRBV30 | CAWSAGQSNQPQHF | TGTGCCTGGAGTGCCGGACAGAGCAATCAGCCCCAGCATTTT
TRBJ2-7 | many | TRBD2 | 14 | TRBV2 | CASSVSGGTYEQYF | TGTGCCAGCAGTGTGTCGGGGGGGACCTACGAGCAGTACTTC
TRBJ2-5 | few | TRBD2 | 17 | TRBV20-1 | CSARDLRLAGFGETQYF | TGCAGTGCTAGAGATTTAAGACTAGCGGGATTTGGAGAGACCCAGTACTTC
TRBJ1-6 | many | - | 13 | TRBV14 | CASSQVPIGALHF | TGTGCCAGCAGCCAAGTCCCAATTGGCGCCCTCCACTTT
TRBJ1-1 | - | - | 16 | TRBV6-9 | CASSYFGHLGVTEAFF | TGTGCCAGCAGTTACTTCGGACACCTTGGGGTGACTGAAGCTTTCTTT
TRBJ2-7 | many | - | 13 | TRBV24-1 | CATSEGVSGEQYF | TGTGCCACCAGTGAGGGGGTTTCTGGCGAGCAGTACTTC
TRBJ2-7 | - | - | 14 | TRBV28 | CASSLSSRVVEQYF | TGTGCCAGCAGTCTGAGCTCCAGGGTAGTCGAGCAGTACTTC